The rows below give T cell receptor beta chains drawn from one sample of a study of blood T cell repertoires in COVID-19. The table came from immunoSEQ multiplex PCR; TCRdb's copy has only in-frame clones and leaves some out. Of under 400,000 clones in the sample, roughly 86% are singletons; the top ten hold 10%. The sequenced sample consisted of peripheral blood. The receptor source for this set is a woman aged 30 to 39 with COVID-19, enrolled during active disease. Both conserved end residues are part of each CDR3. The D gene is left open where the match is weak. Clone size is shown for a subset of rows, as once, few, many or a class of expanded clone.

clone_size: .; d_call: TRBD1; j_call: TRBJ1-1; v_call: TRBV7-2; cdr3_aa: CASSTPGTGGWEAFF
clone_size: .; d_call: TRBD1; j_call: TRBJ2-6; v_call: TRBV6-2/TRBV6-3; cdr3_aa: CASSLLQGPGANVLTF
clone_size: once; d_call: .; j_call: TRBJ2-2; v_call: TRBV2; cdr3_aa: CASTGERVGTGELFF
clone_size: .; d_call: TRBD1; j_call: TRBJ1-1; v_call: TRBV7-9; cdr3_aa: CASSSGQHTEAFF
clone_size: .; d_call: .; j_call: TRBJ1-2; v_call: TRBV18; cdr3_aa: CASSSGQIYGYTF
clone_size: once; d_call: .; j_call: TRBJ2-1; v_call: TRBV6-6; cdr3_aa: CASKHSGEIGFF
clone_size: .; d_call: TRBD2; j_call: TRBJ2-1; v_call: TRBV27; cdr3_aa: CASSYTAGAQFF
clone_size: .; d_call: TRBD2; j_call: TRBJ2-5; v_call: TRBV6-6; cdr3_aa: CASKTSGMAETQYF
clone_size: .; d_call: .; j_call: TRBJ2-1; v_call: TRBV4-1; cdr3_aa: CASSQWRGVNEQFF
clone_size: .; d_call: .; j_call: TRBJ1-2; v_call: TRBV12-3/TRBV12-4; cdr3_aa: CASSSGPLRGYTF
clone_size: once; d_call: TRBD1; j_call: TRBJ2-2; v_call: TRBV18; cdr3_aa: CASSPARGGAETGELFF
clone_size: .; d_call: .; j_call: TRBJ1-2; v_call: TRBV30; cdr3_aa: CAWSVQISSNYGYTF
clone_size: .; d_call: .; j_call: TRBJ2-2; v_call: TRBV27; cdr3_aa: CASSLGDSGFTGELFF
clone_size: .; d_call: TRBD1; j_call: TRBJ2-7; v_call: TRBV2; cdr3_aa: CASSVPGTGSSYEQYF
clone_size: few; d_call: .; j_call: TRBJ1-1; v_call: TRBV7-8; cdr3_aa: CASSKGGFMNTEAFF
clone_size: .; d_call: TRBD2; j_call: TRBJ2-2; v_call: TRBV10-3; cdr3_aa: CAISPSGNTGELFF
clone_size: .; d_call: TRBD2; j_call: TRBJ2-3; v_call: TRBV6-6; cdr3_aa: CASTLWGREADTQYF
clone_size: .; d_call: .; j_call: TRBJ1-5; v_call: TRBV28; cdr3_aa: CASHVAGSIQPQHF
clone_size: once; d_call: .; j_call: TRBJ1-5; v_call: TRBV6-1; cdr3_aa: CASSERSWGVRGSYSNQPQHF
clone_size: .; d_call: .; j_call: TRBJ2-1; v_call: TRBV27; cdr3_aa: CASSLTSAASYNEQFF
clone_size: .; d_call: TRBD1; j_call: TRBJ1-1; v_call: TRBV19; cdr3_aa: CASSPGQGTEAFF
clone_size: .; d_call: .; j_call: TRBJ2-2; v_call: TRBV15; cdr3_aa: CATGPDGELFF
clone_size: once; d_call: .; j_call: TRBJ1-1; v_call: TRBV28; cdr3_aa: CASSLPDRTSTEAFF
clone_size: .; d_call: .; j_call: TRBJ2-3; v_call: TRBV9; cdr3_aa: CASSVARTSTDTQYF
clone_size: .; d_call: TRBD2; j_call: TRBJ2-3; v_call: TRBV7-2; cdr3_aa: CASSLLGLAGAGDTQYF
clone_size: few; d_call: TRBD1; j_call: TRBJ1-3; v_call: TRBV5-1; cdr3_aa: CASSLGPTGFAGNTIYF